A selection of T cell receptor beta chains follows, all from one sample in a study of beta chain features in type 1 diabetes. Some clones are missing from TCRdb's copy, which holds only in-frame ones; the method was immunoSEQ multiplex PCR. The data hold 150,000 or so clones, with roughly 59% observed a single time. The sample comprised naive CD4+ T cells from blood. Every receptor here comes from a man aged 30 to 39 with type 1 diabetes. Each CDR3 is given with its conserved first and last residue. D genes are given only for firm matches. The listing skips clone size in some rows; elsewhere it reads once, few, many or a size class.

V gene: TRBV25-1
clone size: few
J gene: TRBJ2-5
D gene: TRBD1
CDR3 protein: CASSAGQVKETQYF
CDR3 DNA: TGTGCCAGCAGTGCTGGACAGGTTAAAGAGACCCAGTACTTC

V gene: TRBV5-1
clone size: NA
J gene: TRBJ2-7
D gene: NA
CDR3 protein: CASSPTPQGLQDF
CDR3 DNA: TGCGCCAGCAGCCCCACACCACAGGGTCTGCAGGACTTC

V gene: TRBV4-3
clone size: NA
J gene: TRBJ2-3
D gene: TRBD2
CDR3 protein: CASSQVSGTSDTDTQYF
CDR3 DNA: TGCGCCAGCAGCCAAGTATCCGGGACTAGCGACACAGATACGCAGTATTTT

V gene: TRBV2
clone size: NA
J gene: TRBJ2-6
D gene: NA
CDR3 protein: CASIPDRASGANVLTF
CDR3 DNA: TGTGCCAGCATTCCGGACCGAGCCTCTGGGGCCAACGTCCTGACTTTC

V gene: TRBV29-1
clone size: few
J gene: TRBJ2-7
D gene: NA
CDR3 protein: CSVDRQGTYEQYF
CDR3 DNA: TGCAGCGTTGACCGGCAGGGGACCTACGAGCAGTACTTC

V gene: TRBV7-9
clone size: NA
J gene: TRBJ2-5
D gene: NA
CDR3 protein: CASSLTAAQETQYF
CDR3 DNA: TGTGCCAGCAGCTTAACGGCAGCTCAAGAGACCCAGTACTTC

V gene: TRBV9
clone size: NA
J gene: TRBJ2-7
D gene: TRBD2
CDR3 protein: CASSVALADEQYF
CDR3 DNA: TGTGCCAGCAGCGTAGCCCTAGCGGACGAGCAGTACTTC

V gene: TRBV4-3
clone size: NA
J gene: TRBJ1-1
D gene: NA
CDR3 protein: CASSQLSGHTEAFF
CDR3 DNA: TGCGCCAGCAGCCAACTATCGGGGCATACTGAAGCTTTCTTT

V gene: TRBV29-1
clone size: few
J gene: TRBJ2-1
D gene: NA
CDR3 protein: CSAHRDLKYNEQFF
CDR3 DNA: TGCAGCGCGCACCGGGACTTAAAGTACAATGAGCAGTTCTTC

V gene: TRBV11-2
clone size: NA
J gene: TRBJ2-1
D gene: NA
CDR3 protein: CASSLAGQYNEQFF
CDR3 DNA: TGTGCCAGCAGCTTAGCCGGCCAGTACAATGAGCAGTTCTTC

V gene: TRBV6-5
clone size: once
J gene: TRBJ2-5
D gene: NA
CDR3 protein: CASNWERDGTQYF
CDR3 DNA: TGTGCCAGCAATTGGGAAAGGGACGGGACCCAGTACTTC

V gene: TRBV15
clone size: NA
J gene: TRBJ2-1
D gene: NA
CDR3 protein: CATSVVGAQNNEQFF
CDR3 DNA: TGTGCCACCAGTGTTGTCGGGGCTCAAAACAATGAGCAGTTCTTC

V gene: TRBV29-1
clone size: NA
J gene: TRBJ1-1
D gene: TRBD1
CDR3 protein: CSVATGTGVTEAFF
CDR3 DNA: TGCAGCGTTGCTACCGGGACAGGGGTCACTGAAGCTTTCTTT

V gene: TRBV13
clone size: NA
J gene: TRBJ2-7
D gene: NA
CDR3 protein: CASSLGWWGTNVEQYF
CDR3 DNA: TGTGCCAGCAGCTTAGGCTGGTGGGGGACAAATGTGGAGCAGTACTTC

V gene: TRBV7-9
clone size: NA
J gene: TRBJ2-7
D gene: NA
CDR3 protein: CASTHGDNRYEQYF
CDR3 DNA: TGTGCCAGCACCCACGGGGACAACCGCTACGAGCAGTACTTC

V gene: TRBV29-1
clone size: few
J gene: TRBJ2-5
D gene: TRBD2
CDR3 protein: CSVQGGGQTQYF
CDR3 DNA: TGCAGCGTTCAAGGCGGGGGACAGACCCAGTACTTC

V gene: TRBV5-1
clone size: once
J gene: TRBJ2-2
D gene: NA
CDR3 protein: CASSRTNTGELFF
CDR3 DNA: TGCGCCAGCAGCAGGACGAACACCGGGGAGCTGTTTTTT

V gene: TRBV30
clone size: NA
J gene: TRBJ1-6
D gene: TRBD1
CDR3 protein: CAWTPGTGNSPLHF
CDR3 DNA: TGTGCCTGGACGCCCGGGACAGGCAATTCACCCCTCCACTTT

V gene: TRBV29-1
clone size: NA
J gene: TRBJ1-2
D gene: NA
CDR3 protein: CSLPGETGYGYTF
CDR3 DNA: TGCAGCCTTCCCGGGGAAACAGGCTATGGCTACACCTTC

V gene: TRBV7-2
clone size: NA
J gene: TRBJ2-2
D gene: NA
CDR3 protein: CASSLTGPNTGELFF
CDR3 DNA: TGTGCCAGCAGCTTGACGGGACCGAACACCGGGGAGCTGTTTTTT

V gene: TRBV30
clone size: few
J gene: TRBJ1-2
D gene: NA
CDR3 protein: CAWSLNRPKYGYTF
CDR3 DNA: TGTGCCTGGAGCCTGAACAGGCCTAAGTATGGCTACACCTTC

V gene: TRBV5-1
clone size: NA
J gene: TRBJ2-2
D gene: NA
CDR3 protein: CASRNRVQDTGELFF
CDR3 DNA: TGCGCCAGCAGGAACAGGGTCCAGGACACCGGGGAGCTGTTTTTT

V gene: TRBV2
clone size: NA
J gene: TRBJ1-2
D gene: TRBD1
CDR3 protein: CASSGQGPYGYTF
CDR3 DNA: TGTGCCAGCAGCGGACAGGGTCCCTATGGCTACACCTTC

V gene: TRBV5-4
clone size: NA
J gene: TRBJ2-7
D gene: NA
CDR3 protein: CASSLAREQYF
CDR3 DNA: TGTGCCAGCAGCTTGGCGAGGGAGCAGTACTTC

V gene: TRBV7-2
clone size: few
J gene: TRBJ2-5
D gene: TRBD2
CDR3 protein: CASSLLAGEETQYF
CDR3 DNA: TGTGCCAGCAGCTTACTAGCGGGAGAAGAGACCCAGTACTTC

V gene: TRBV19
clone size: few
J gene: TRBJ2-5
D gene: NA
CDR3 protein: CASSIRSFGETQYF
CDR3 DNA: TGTGCCAGTAGTATTAGGAGCTTTGGCGAGACCCAGTACTTC

V gene: TRBV5-1
clone size: few
J gene: TRBJ2-3
D gene: NA
CDR3 protein: CASSPGRPRDTQYF
CDR3 DNA: TGCGCCAGCAGCCCGGGACGGCCACGGGATACGCAGTATTTT

V gene: TRBV25-1
clone size: NA
J gene: TRBJ2-7
D gene: NA
CDR3 protein: CASGKTGLSYEQYF
CDR3 DNA: TGTGCCAGCGGAAAGACAGGACTTTCCTACGAGCAGTACTTC

V gene: TRBV7-2
clone size: few
J gene: TRBJ2-7
D gene: NA
CDR3 protein: CASSLADFYSREYF
CDR3 DNA: TGTGCCAGCAGCTTAGCGGATTTCTACTCGAGGGAGTACTTC

V gene: TRBV18
clone size: NA
J gene: TRBJ2-5
D gene: NA
CDR3 protein: CASSPHPEETQYF
CDR3 DNA: TGTGCCAGCTCACCCCACCCGGAAGAGACCCAGTACTTC

V gene: TRBV11-2
clone size: NA
J gene: TRBJ2-7
D gene: TRBD1
CDR3 protein: CASSTPRRDSPYEQYF
CDR3 DNA: TGTGCCAGCAGCACTCCTCGCCGGGACAGTCCCTACGAGCAGTACTTC

V gene: TRBV30
clone size: NA
J gene: TRBJ2-7
D gene: NA
CDR3 protein: CASHIGSKQYF
CDR3 DNA: TGTGCCTCGCACATTGGGAGTAAGCAGTACTTC

V gene: TRBV7-9
clone size: NA
J gene: TRBJ2-3
D gene: NA
CDR3 protein: CASSLVLSDTQYF
CDR3 DNA: TGTGCCAGCAGCTTAGTTCTGTCAGATACGCAGTATTTT

V gene: TRBV9
clone size: few
J gene: TRBJ2-3
D gene: TRBD2
CDR3 protein: CASSPGTKRDTQYF
CDR3 DNA: TGTGCCAGCAGCCCAGGGACTAAACGGGATACGCAGTATTTT

V gene: TRBV29-1
clone size: NA
J gene: TRBJ2-7
D gene: NA
CDR3 protein: CSVKWQRNEQYF
CDR3 DNA: TGCAGCGTCAAGTGGCAGCGCAACGAGCAGTACTTC

V gene: TRBV25-1
clone size: NA
J gene: TRBJ2-3
D gene: NA
CDR3 protein: CASSDSGFGDTQYF
CDR3 DNA: TGTGCCAGCAGTGATTCCGGCTTCGGGGATACGCAGTATTTT

V gene: TRBV9
clone size: NA
J gene: TRBJ2-2
D gene: NA
CDR3 protein: CASSAGDTYTGELFF
CDR3 DNA: TGTGCCAGCAGCGCGGGGGACACTTACACCGGGGAGCTGTTTTTT

V gene: TRBV7-2
clone size: few
J gene: TRBJ2-5
D gene: TRBD1
CDR3 protein: CASSLATGDWETQYF
CDR3 DNA: TGTGCCAGCAGCTTAGCGACAGGGGATTGGGAGACCCAGTACTTC

V gene: TRBV29-1
clone size: NA
J gene: TRBJ2-5
D gene: NA
CDR3 protein: CSASAGTETQYF
CDR3 DNA: TGCAGCGCCTCCGCGGGTACAGAGACCCAGTACTTC

V gene: TRBV29-1
clone size: few
J gene: TRBJ2-7
D gene: NA
CDR3 protein: CSVVGTGGNEQYF
CDR3 DNA: TGCAGCGTTGTCGGCACGGGGGGCAACGAGCAGTACTTC

V gene: TRBV29-1
clone size: few
J gene: TRBJ2-3
D gene: NA
CDR3 protein: CSATPHSTDTQYF
CDR3 DNA: TGCAGCGCGACACCTCACAGCACAGATACGCAGTATTTT

V gene: TRBV18
clone size: NA
J gene: TRBJ1-2
D gene: TRBD1
CDR3 protein: CASSPGLDRAYGYTF
CDR3 DNA: TGTGCCAGCTCACCAGGCCTGGACAGGGCCTATGGCTACACCTTC

V gene: TRBV6-5
clone size: NA
J gene: TRBJ2-5
D gene: NA
CDR3 protein: CASSYGGLETQYF
CDR3 DNA: TGTGCCAGCAGTTACGGCGGGTTGGAGACCCAGTACTTC

V gene: TRBV29-1
clone size: NA
J gene: TRBJ1-1
D gene: TRBD1
CDR3 protein: CSTSPGTGFAFF
CDR3 DNA: TGCAGCACGTCGCCGGGGACAGGGTTTGCTTTCTTT

V gene: TRBV30
clone size: NA
J gene: TRBJ1-2
D gene: NA
CDR3 protein: CAWSRPEGYTF
CDR3 DNA: TGTGCCTGGAGTCGCCCCGAGGGCTACACCTTC

V gene: TRBV9
clone size: NA
J gene: TRBJ2-1
D gene: TRBD1
CDR3 protein: CASSVAAGGYNEQFF
CDR3 DNA: TGTGCCAGCAGCGTAGCCGCAGGGGGCTACAATGAGCAGTTCTTC

V gene: TRBV29-1
clone size: NA
J gene: TRBJ1-6
D gene: TRBD1
CDR3 protein: CSVHRGQNSPLHF
CDR3 DNA: TGCAGCGTCCACAGGGGACAGAATTCACCCCTCCACTTT

V gene: TRBV21-1
clone size: NA
J gene: TRBJ2-5
D gene: NA
CDR3 protein: CASSLARRNQETQYF
CDR3 DNA: TGTGCCAGCAGCCTAGCTAGGAGGAACCAAGAGACCCAGTACTTC

V gene: TRBV18
clone size: NA
J gene: TRBJ2-3
D gene: TRBD1
CDR3 protein: CASSPRDRGTDTQYF
CDR3 DNA: TGTGCCAGCTCACCGCGGGACAGGGGCACAGATACGCAGTATTTT